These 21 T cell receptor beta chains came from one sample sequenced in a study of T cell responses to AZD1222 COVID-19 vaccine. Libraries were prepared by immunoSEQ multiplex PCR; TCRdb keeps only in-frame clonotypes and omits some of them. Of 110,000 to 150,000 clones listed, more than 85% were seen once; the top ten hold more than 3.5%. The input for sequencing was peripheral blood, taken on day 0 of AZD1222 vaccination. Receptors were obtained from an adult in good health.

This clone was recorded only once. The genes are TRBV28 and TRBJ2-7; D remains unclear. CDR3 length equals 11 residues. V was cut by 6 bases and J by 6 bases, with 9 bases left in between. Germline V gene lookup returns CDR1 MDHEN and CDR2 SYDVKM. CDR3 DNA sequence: TGTGCCAGCAGCCCTAAGGGCGAGCAGTACTTC. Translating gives CASSPKGEQYF.

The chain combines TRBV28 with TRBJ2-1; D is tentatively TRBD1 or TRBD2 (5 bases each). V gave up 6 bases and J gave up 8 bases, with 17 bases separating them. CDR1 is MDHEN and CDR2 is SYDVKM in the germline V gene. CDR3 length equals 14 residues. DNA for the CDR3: TGTGCCAGCAGCCCCCCGGGACGCCGCGATGAGCAGTTCTTC. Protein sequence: CASSPPGRRDEQFF.

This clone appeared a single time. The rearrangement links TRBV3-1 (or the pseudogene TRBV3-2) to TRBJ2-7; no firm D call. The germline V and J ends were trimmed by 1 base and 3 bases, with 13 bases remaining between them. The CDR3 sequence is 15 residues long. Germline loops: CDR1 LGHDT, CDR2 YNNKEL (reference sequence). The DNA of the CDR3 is TGTGCCAGCAGCCAAGCAACCGTCCCCAACTACGAGCAGTACTTC. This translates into CASSQATVPNYEQYF.

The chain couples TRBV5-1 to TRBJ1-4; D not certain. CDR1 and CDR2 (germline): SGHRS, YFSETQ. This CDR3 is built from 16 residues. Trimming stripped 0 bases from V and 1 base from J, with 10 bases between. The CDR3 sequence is CASSLVGRGTNEKLFF. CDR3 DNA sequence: TGCGCCAGCAGCTTGGTAGGGAGAGGAACTAATGAAAAACTGTTTTTT.

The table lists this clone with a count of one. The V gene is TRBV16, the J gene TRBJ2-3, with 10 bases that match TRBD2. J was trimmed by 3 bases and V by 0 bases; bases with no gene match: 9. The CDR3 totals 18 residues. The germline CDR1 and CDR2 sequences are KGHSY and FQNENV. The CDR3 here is CASSQSALAGVGTDTQYF. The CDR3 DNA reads TGTGCCAGCAGCCAATCGGCGCTAGCGGGAGTTGGAACAGATACGCAGTATTTT.

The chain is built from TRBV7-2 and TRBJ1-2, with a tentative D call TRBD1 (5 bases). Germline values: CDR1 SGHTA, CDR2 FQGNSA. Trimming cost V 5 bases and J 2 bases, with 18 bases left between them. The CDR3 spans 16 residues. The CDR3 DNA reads TGTGCCAGCAGCCCGAGAGGTCAGGGAGGGAACTATGGCTACACCTTC. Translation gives CASSPRGQGGNYGYTF.

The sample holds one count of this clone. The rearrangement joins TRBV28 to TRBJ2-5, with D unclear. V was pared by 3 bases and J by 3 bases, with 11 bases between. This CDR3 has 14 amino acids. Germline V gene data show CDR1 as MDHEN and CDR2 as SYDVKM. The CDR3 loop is CASSLPRPEETQYF. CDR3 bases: TGTGCCAGCAGTTTGCCCCGGCCCGAAGAGACCCAGTACTTC.

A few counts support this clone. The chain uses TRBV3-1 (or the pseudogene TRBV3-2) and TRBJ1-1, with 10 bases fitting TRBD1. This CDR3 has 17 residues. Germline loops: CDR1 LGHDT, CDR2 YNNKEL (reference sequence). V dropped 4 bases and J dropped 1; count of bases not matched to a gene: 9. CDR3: CASSPYPGQGTNTEAFF. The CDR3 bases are TGTGCCAGCAGCCCGTACCCGGGACAGGGGACGAACACTGAAGCTTTCTTT.

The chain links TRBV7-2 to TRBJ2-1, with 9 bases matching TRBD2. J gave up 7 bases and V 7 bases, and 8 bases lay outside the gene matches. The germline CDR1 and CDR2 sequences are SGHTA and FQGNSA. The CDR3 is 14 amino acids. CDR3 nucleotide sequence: TGTGCCAGCACCACCGGGACTAGCCCTAATGAGCAGTTCTTC. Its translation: CASTTGTSPNEQFF.

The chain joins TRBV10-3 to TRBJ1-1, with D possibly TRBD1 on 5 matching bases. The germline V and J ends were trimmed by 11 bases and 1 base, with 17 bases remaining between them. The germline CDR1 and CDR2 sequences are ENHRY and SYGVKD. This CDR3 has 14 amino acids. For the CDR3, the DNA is TGTGCCGCCGTTGGGGGAGCTCAGAACACTGAAGCTTTCTTT. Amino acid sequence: CAAVGGAQNTEAFF.

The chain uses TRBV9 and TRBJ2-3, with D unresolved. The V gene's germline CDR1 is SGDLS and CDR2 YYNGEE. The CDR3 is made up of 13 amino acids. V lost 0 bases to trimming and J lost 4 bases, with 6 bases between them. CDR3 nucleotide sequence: TGTGCCAGCAGCGTAGTCTCCCCAGATACGCAGTATTTT. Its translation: CASSVVSPDTQYF. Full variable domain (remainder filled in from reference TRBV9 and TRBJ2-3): DSGVTQTPKHLITATGQRVTLRCSPRSGDLSVYWYQQSLDQGLQFLIQYYNGEERAKGNILERFSAQQFPDLHSELNLSSLELGDSALYFCASSVVSPDTQYFGPGTRLTVL.

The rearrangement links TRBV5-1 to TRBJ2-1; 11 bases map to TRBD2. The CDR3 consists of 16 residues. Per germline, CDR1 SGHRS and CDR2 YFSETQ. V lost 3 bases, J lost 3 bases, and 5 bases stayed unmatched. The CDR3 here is CASSSTLAGGYNEQFF. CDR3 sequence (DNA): TGCGCCAGCAGCTCCACCCTAGCGGGAGGCTACAATGAGCAGTTCTTC.

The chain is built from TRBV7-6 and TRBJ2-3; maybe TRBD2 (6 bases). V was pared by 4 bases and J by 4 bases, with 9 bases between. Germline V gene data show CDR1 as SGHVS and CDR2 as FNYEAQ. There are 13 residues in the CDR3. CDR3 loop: CASSWRVADTQYF. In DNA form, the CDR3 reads TGTGCCAGCAGCTGGAGGGTGGCAGATACGCAGTATTTT.

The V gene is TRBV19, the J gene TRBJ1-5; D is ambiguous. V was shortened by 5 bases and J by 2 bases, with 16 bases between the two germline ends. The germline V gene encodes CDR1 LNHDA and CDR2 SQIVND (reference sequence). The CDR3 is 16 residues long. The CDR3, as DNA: TGTGCCAGTAGTGACCGGAGGGCACAAGGCAATCAGCCCCAGCATTTT. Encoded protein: CASSDRRAQGNQPQHF.

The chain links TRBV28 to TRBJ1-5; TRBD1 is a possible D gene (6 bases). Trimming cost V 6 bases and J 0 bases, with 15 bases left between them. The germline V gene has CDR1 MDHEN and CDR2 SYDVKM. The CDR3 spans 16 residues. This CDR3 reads CASRRAGVYSNQPQHF. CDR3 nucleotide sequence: TGTGCCAGCAGGAGAGCAGGGGTGTATAGCAATCAGCCCCAGCATTTT.

The CDR3 DNA reads as TGTGCCAGCAGTGAATTAGCGGGAAAAAACATTCAGTACTTC. Encoded protein: CASSELAGKNIQYF. This rearrangement joins TRBV2 to TRBJ2-4; the match to TRBD2 covers 8 bases. The junction had 1 base not matched to a gene; V was cut back by 2 bases and J by 4 bases. This CDR3 spans 14 amino acids. Germline V gives CDR1 SNHLY, CDR2 FYNNEI.

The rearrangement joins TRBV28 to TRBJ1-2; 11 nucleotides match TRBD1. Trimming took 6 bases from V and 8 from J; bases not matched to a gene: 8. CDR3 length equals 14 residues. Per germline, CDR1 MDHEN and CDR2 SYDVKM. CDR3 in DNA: TGTGCCAGCAGCCGGGACAGGGGGGAGATGGGCTACACCTTC. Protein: CASSRDRGEMGYTF.

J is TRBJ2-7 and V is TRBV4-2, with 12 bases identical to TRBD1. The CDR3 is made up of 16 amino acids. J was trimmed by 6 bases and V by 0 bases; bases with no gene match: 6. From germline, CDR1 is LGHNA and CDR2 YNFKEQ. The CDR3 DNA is TGTGCCAGCAGCCAAGATTTGGGACAGGGGGCCGTCGAGCAGTACTTC. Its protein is CASSQDLGQGAVEQYF.

The CDR3 sequence: CASSPYTGELFF. The CDR3 nucleotides are TGTGCCAGCAGCCCGTACACCGGGGAGCTGTTTTTT. The chain is built from TRBV7-2 and TRBJ2-2; D gene uncertain. The CDR3 spans 12 residues. Germline CDR1 and CDR2: SGHTA and FQGNSA. Trimming took off 5 bases at V and 3 bases at J, with 4 bases between the two ends.

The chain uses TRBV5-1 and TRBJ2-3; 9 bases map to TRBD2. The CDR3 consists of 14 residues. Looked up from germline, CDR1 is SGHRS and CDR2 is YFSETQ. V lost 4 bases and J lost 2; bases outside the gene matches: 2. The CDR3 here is CASSPSGATDTQYF. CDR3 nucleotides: TGCGCCAGCAGCCCTAGCGGGGCCACAGATACGCAGTATTTT.

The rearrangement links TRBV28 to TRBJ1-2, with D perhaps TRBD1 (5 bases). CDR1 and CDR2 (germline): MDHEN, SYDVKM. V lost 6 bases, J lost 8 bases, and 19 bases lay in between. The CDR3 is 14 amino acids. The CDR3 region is CASSPGPGRDGYTF. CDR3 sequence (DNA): TGTGCCAGCAGCCCTGGGCCGGGGCGCGACGGCTACACCTTC.